This T cell receptor beta chain emerged from a study of cytomegalovirus exposure and HLA in healthy donors. The primer mix had 60 Vbeta and 13 Jbeta primers. Produced via immunoSEQ multiplex PCR; TCRdb's table is partial and in-frame only. The sample contains 150,000 to 200,000 clones, about 85% of which appear only once. Germline-derived CDR1 and CDR2 are SGDLS and YYNGEE. Trimming took 4 bases from V and 0 from J, leaving 13 bases between them. The CDR3 is 15 amino acids. The sequence came from a woman aged 45-65 years in good health and CMV-seropositive. The chain recombines TRBV9 with TRBJ2-5, with a weak D call TRBD2 (6 bases). The material sequenced was PBMCs. CDR3 coding DNA: TGTGCCAGCAGCCCCCGTGGCGGGGACCAAGAGACCCAGTACTTC. This encodes CASSPRGGDQETQYF.